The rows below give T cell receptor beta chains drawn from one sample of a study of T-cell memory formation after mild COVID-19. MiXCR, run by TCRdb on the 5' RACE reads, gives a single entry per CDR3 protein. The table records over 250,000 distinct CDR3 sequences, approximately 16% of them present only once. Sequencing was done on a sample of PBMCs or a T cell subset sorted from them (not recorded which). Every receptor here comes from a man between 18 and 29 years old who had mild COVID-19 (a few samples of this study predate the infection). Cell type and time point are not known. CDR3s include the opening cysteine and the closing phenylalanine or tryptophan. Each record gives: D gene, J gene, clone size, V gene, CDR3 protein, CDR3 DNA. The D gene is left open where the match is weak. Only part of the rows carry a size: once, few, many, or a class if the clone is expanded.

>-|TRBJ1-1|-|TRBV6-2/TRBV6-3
CASSYFGNTEAFF
TGTGCCAGCAGTTATTTCGGAAACACTGAAGCTTTCTTT
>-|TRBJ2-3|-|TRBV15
CATSRGGNGGLTDTQYF
TGTGCCACCAGCAGAGGGGGGAACGGGGGCCTCACAGATACGCAGTATTTT
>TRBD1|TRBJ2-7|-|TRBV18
CASSQRDRVDEQYF
TGTGCCAGCTCACAAAGGGACAGGGTCGACGAGCAGTACTTC
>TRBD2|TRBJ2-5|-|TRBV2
CASRDISGDETQYF
TGTGCCAGCAGGGATATTAGCGGGGACGAGACCCAGTACTTC
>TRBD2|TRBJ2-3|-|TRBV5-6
CASSLRGGHSDTQYF
TGTGCCAGCAGCCTACGGGGGGGCCATTCAGATACGCAGTATTTT
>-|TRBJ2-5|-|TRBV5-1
CASSAKGGPETQYF
TGCGCCAGCAGCGCGAAGGGGGGGCCGGAGACCCAGTACTTC
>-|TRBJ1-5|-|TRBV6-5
CASSYSFGSSNQPQHF
TGTGCCAGCAGTTACTCGTTCGGATCTAGCAATCAGCCCCAGCATTTT
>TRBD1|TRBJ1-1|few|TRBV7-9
CASVDRAMNTEAFF
TGTGCCAGCGTGGACAGGGCGATGAACACTGAAGCTTTCTTT
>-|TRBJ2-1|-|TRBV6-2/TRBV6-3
CASSYWVGSSYNEQFF
TGTGCCAGCAGTTACTGGGTGGGTAGCTCCTACAATGAGCAGTTCTTC
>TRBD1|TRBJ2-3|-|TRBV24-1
CATSDRTGGAPDTQYF
TGTGCCACCAGTGATCGCACAGGGGGCGCCCCAGATACGCAGTATTTT
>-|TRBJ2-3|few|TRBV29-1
CSVSGAEMGGDTQYF
TGCAGCGTTTCGGGGGCTGAGATGGGTGGAGATACGCAGTATTTT
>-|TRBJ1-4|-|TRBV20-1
CSAKGTGAEKLFF
TGCAGTGCTAAAGGGACGGGGGCGGAAAAACTGTTTTTT
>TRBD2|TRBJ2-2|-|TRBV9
CASTPAGGPAGELFF
TGTGCCAGCACCCCAGCGGGGGGGCCGGCCGGGGAGCTGTTTTTT
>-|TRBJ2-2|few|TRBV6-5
CASSGQGYTGELFF
TGTGCCAGCAGTGGGCAGGGGTACACCGGGGAGCTGTTTTTT
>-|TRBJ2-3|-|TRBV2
CASSGTGSHDGYTDTQYF
TGTGCCAGCAGTGGAACAGGCAGCCACGACGGATACACAGATACGCAGTATTTT
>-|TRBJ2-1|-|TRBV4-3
CASSQDSSSNEQFF
TGCGCCAGCAGCCAAGATTCTAGCAGCAATGAGCAGTTCTTC
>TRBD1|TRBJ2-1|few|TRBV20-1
CSARASGQSNNEQFF
TGCAGTGCTAGAGCTTCGGGACAGTCTAACAATGAGCAGTTCTTC
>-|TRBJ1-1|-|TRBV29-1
CSVQDFMNTEAFF
TGCAGCGTTCAGGACTTCATGAACACTGAAGCTTTCTTT
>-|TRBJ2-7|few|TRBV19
CASSVGQSRLYEQYF
TGTGCCAGTAGCGTCGGGCAGTCCAGACTTTACGAGCAGTACTTC
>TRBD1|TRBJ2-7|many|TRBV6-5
CASSIDRGDEQYF
TGTGCCAGCTCCATCGACAGGGGAGATGAGCAGTACTTC
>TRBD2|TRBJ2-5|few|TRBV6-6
CASSYSGGGPETQYF
TGTGCCAGCAGTTACTCTGGCGGGGGACCGGAGACCCAGTACTTC
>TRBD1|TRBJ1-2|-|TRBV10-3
CAISRDRENGYTF
TGTGCCATCAGTAGGGACAGAGAGAATGGCTACACCTTC
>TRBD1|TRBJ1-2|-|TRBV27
CASSPLGTGRRDDYGYTF
TGTGCCAGCAGTCCCCTCGGGACAGGGAGACGGGACGACTATGGCTACACCTTC
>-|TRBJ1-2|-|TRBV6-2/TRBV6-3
CASSYGGRVEGYTF
TGTGCCAGCAGTTACGGAGGCAGGGTGGAAGGCTACACCTTC
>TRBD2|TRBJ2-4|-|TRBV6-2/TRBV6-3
CARPGGTLNIQYF
TGTGCCAGACCGGGGGGGACACTTAACATTCAGTACTTC
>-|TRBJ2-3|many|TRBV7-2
CASSSTGNTQYF
TGTGCCAGCAGCTCAACGGGAAATACGCAGTATTTT
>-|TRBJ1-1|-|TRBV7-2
CASSFQGRTEAFF
TGTGCCAGCAGCTTCCAGGGGCGTACTGAAGCTTTCTTT
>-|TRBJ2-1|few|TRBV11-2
CASSPRRGIRYEQFF
TGTGCCAGCAGTCCCCGCCGGGGGATCAGGTATGAGCAGTTCTTC
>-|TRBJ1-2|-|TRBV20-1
CSARATGYYGYTF
TGCAGTGCTAGAGCCACAGGGTATTATGGCTACACCTTC
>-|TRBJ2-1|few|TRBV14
CASSQGRDWQFF
TGTGCCAGCAGCCAAGGGCGAGACTGGCAGTTCTTC
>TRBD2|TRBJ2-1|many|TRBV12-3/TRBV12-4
CASSLGTSGYNEQFF
TGTGCCAGCAGTTTAGGGACTAGCGGCTACAATGAGCAGTTCTTC
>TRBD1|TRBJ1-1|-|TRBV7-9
CASRSGTGGADTEAFF
TGTGCCAGCAGATCCGGGACAGGGGGCGCGGACACTGAAGCTTTCTTT
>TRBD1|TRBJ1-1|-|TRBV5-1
CASSLRQGAATEAFF
TGCGCCAGCAGCTTAAGACAGGGGGCGGCCACTGAAGCTTTCTTT
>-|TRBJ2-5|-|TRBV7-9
CASSFLVGMGQETQYF
TGTGCCAGCAGCTTCCTGGTCGGAATGGGCCAAGAGACCCAGTACTTC
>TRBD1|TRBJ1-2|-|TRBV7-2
CASSRWTGGYGYTF
TGTGCCAGCAGCCGCTGGACAGGGGGATATGGCTACACCTTC
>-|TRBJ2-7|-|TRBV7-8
CASSTRTAPYEQYF
TGTGCCAGCAGCACCAGGACAGCCCCCTACGAGCAGTACTTC
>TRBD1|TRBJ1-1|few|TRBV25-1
CASSEFRDRGLGEAFF
TGTGCCAGCAGTGAATTCCGAGACAGGGGGCTTGGTGAAGCTTTCTTT
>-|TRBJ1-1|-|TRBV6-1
CASSAKGRGFF
TGTGCCAGCAGCGCCAAAGGGAGGGGTTTCTTT
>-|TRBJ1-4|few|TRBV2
CASSQQGTTNEKLFF
TGTGCCAGCAGTCAACAGGGTACAACTAATGAAAAACTGTTTTTT
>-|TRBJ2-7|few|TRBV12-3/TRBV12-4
CASSWDGIEQYF
TGTGCCAGCAGTTGGGACGGTATTGAGCAGTACTTC
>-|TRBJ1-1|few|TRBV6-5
CASNRGGEAFF
TGTGCCAGCAACCGGGGGGGTGAAGCTTTCTTT
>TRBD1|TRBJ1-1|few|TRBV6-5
CASSPGGAEAFF
TGTGCCAGCAGCCCAGGGGGGGCTGAAGCTTTCTTT
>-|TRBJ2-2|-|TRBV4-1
CASSQGRGELFF
TGCGCCAGCAGCCAGGGTCGCGGGGAGCTGTTTTTT
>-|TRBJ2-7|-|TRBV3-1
CASSQRGTYEQYF
TGTGCCAGCAGCCAGAGGGGTACCTACGAGCAGTACTTC
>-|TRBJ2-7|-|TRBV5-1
CASSLVPGAYEQYF
TGCGCCAGCAGCTTGGTTCCAGGGGCCTACGAGCAGTACTTC
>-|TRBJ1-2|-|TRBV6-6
CASSARLGRTNYGYTF
TGTGCCAGCAGTGCTAGACTCGGAAGAACTAACTATGGCTACACCTTC
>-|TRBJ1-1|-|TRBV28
CASHRDRKMSVKSTEAFF
TGTGCCAGCCACCGTGACAGGAAGATGTCGGTGAAGTCCACTGAAGCTTTCTTT
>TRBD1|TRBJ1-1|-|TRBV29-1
CSVAPTGQNTEAFF
TGCAGCGTTGCCCCGACAGGGCAGAACACTGAAGCTTTCTTT
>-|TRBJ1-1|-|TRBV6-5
CASSGVENTEAFF
TGTGCCAGCAGTGGGGTCGAGAACACTGAAGCTTTCTTT
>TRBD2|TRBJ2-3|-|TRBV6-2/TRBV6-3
CASSYGTSGSTDTQYF
TGTGCCAGCAGTTACGGGACTAGCGGGTCCACAGATACGCAGTATTTT
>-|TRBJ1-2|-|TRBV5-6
CASSLGAKMKLGYTF
TGTGCCAGCAGCTTAGGGGCAAAAATGAAGTTGGGCTACACCTTC
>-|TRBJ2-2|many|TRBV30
CAWSVVSTGELFF
TGTGCCTGGAGTGTAGTAAGCACCGGGGAGCTGTTTTTT
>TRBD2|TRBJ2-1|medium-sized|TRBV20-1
CSARGLAGGEQFF
TGCAGTGCTAGAGGACTAGCGGGGGGTGAGCAGTTCTTC
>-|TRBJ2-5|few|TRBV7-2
CASSRRLRQETQYF
TGTGCCAGCAGCCGGCGACTACGCCAAGAGACCCAGTACTTC
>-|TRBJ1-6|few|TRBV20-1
CSASKGFNSPLHF
TGCAGTGCTAGCAAAGGGTTCAATTCACCCCTCCACTTT
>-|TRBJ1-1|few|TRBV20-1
CSARRQDTEAFF
TGCAGTGCTAGACGACAGGACACTGAAGCTTTCTTT
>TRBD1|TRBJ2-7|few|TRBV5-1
CASSKRTGDSYEQYF
TGCGCCAGCAGCAAGAGGACAGGGGACTCCTACGAGCAGTACTTC
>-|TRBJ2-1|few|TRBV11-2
CASSLERSYNEQFF
TGTGCCAGCAGCCTGGAGCGGTCCTACAATGAGCAGTTCTTC